The next 18 T cell receptor beta chains were all read from a single sample in a study of CD8 T cells in ankylosing spondylitis. TCRdb reprocessed the 5' RACE reads via MiXCR and lists one record per CDR3 protein. There are roughly 250,000 distinct CDR3 sequences in the sample; around 9.1% occur only once, and approximately 7% lies in the top ten. Specimen: blood, either unsorted or a sorted T cell fraction (not recorded which). Every receptor here comes from a male donor with ankylosing spondylitis or in good health (not recorded which).

V is TRBV10-3 and J is TRBJ2-1; D is ambiguous. The germline V and J ends were trimmed by 4 bases and 7 bases, with 8 bases remaining between them. Looked up from germline, CDR1 is ENHRY and CDR2 is SYGVKD. The CDR3 is made up of 12 amino acids. The CDR3: CAISVSRNEQFF. CDR3 DNA sequence: TGTGCCATCAGTGTTAGTCGGAATGAGCAGTTCTTC.

This chain uses TRBV5-6 with TRBJ2-3; D not certain. Germline V CDR1 and CDR2: SGHDT, YYEEEE. V was pared by 0 bases and J by 5 bases, with 19 bases between. The CDR3 runs to 17 residues. Written as DNA, the CDR3 is TGTGCCAGCAGCTTGGAGGTAGTTGGGGTTCCCAGAGATACGCAGTATTTT. This gives the protein CASSLEVVGVPRDTQYF.

This clonotype appeared a few times. The chain links TRBV20-1 to TRBJ2-1, with 9 bases matching TRBD2. V dropped 7 bases and J dropped 0; count of bases not matched to a gene: 13. The CDR3 covers 17 residues. The germline V gene has CDR1 DFQATT and CDR2 SNEGSKA (reference sequence). The CDR3 is CSVEGLAGSSSYNEQFF. The CDR3 bases are TGCAGTGTCGAAGGGCTAGCGGGGTCCAGCTCCTACAATGAGCAGTTCTTC.

This clonotype was counted ten times or more. This chain uses TRBV7-3 with TRBJ2-2, with TRBD2 matching 13 bases. From germline, CDR1 is SGHTA and CDR2 FQGTGA. The J segment lost 7 bases and the V segment lost 4 bases, leaving 6 bases of the junction unmatched. This CDR3 is 16 amino acids long. The CDR3 region is CASSSTSGREGGELFF. The DNA of the CDR3 is TGTGCCAGCAGCTCCACTAGCGGGAGGGAAGGCGGGGAGCTGTTTTTT.

This rearrangement joins TRBV19 to TRBJ2-3; D uncertain. Germline loops: CDR1 LNHDA, CDR2 SQIVND (reference sequence). V was trimmed by 3 bases and J by 2 bases, leaving 9 bases between them. This CDR3 spans 14 amino acids. The CDR3 DNA is TGTGCCAGTAGTATTGACGGCAACACAGATACGCAGTATTTT. It encodes CASSIDGNTDTQYF.

Many counts were recorded for this clonotype. The chain has TRBV9 and TRBJ1-6; no clear D. Trimming pared 0 bases from V and 6 bases from J, leaving 7 bases between. The CDR3 runs to 14 residues. Germline V CDR1 and CDR2: SGDLS, YYNGEE. CDR3 in DNA: TGTGCCAGCAGCGTAGAGGCAGTTAATTCACCCCTCCACTTT. It codes for CASSVEAVNSPLHF.

The sample holds a few counts of this clonotype. V usage is TRBV30 and J usage is TRBJ2-2, with 9 bases aligning to TRBD1. Germline CDR1 and CDR2: GTSNPN and SVGIG (reference sequence). There are 14 residues in the CDR3. Trimming at V came to 3 bases and at J to 7 bases, leaving 6 bases not matched to a gene. The CDR3: CAWSRDRVVGELFF. Here the CDR3 DNA reads TGTGCCTGGAGCCGGGACAGGGTTGTCGGGGAGCTGTTTTTT. Variable domain in full (rest from reference TRBV30 and TRBJ2-2): SQTIHQWPATLVQPVGSPLSLECTVEGTSNPNLYWYRQAAGRGLQLLFYSVGIGQISSEVPQNLSASRPQDRQFILSSKKLLLSDSGFYLCAWSRDRVVGELFFGEGSRLTVL.

This clonotype was recorded many times. The chain has TRBV20-1 and TRBJ2-7, with 9 bases that match TRBD1. The CDR3 loop spans 14 amino acids. CDR1 and CDR2 from the germline V gene are DFQATT and SNEGSKA (reference sequence). V dropped 1 base and J dropped 2; count of bases not matched to a gene: 3. The CDR3 reads CSARGDRDPYEQYF. Here the CDR3 DNA reads TGCAGTGCTAGAGGGGACAGGGACCCCTACGAGCAGTACTTC.

This clonotype has at least ten counts. The chain employs TRBV20-1 and TRBJ2-3; D unresolved. The CDR3 is made up of 13 amino acids. Trimming cost V 6 bases and J 6 bases, with 16 bases left between them. Per the germline V gene, CDR1 is DFQATT and CDR2 is SNEGSKA (reference sequence). The CDR3 spells CSAESPPLDTQYF. In nucleotides, the CDR3 is TGCAGTGCCGAATCTCCTCCTTTGGATACGCAGTATTTT.

The J gene is TRBJ1-5, the V gene TRBV6-5; D perhaps matches TRBD1 (6 bases). The germline gives CDR1 MNHEY, CDR2 SVGAGI. This CDR3 region has 15 residues. V shed 2 bases and J shed 1 base, with 9 bases lying between them. The CDR3 bases are TGTGCCAGCAGTTACGACAGGCCGAGCAATCAGCCCCAGCATTTT. Translating gives CASSYDRPSNQPQHF.

This clonotype appeared many times. J is TRBJ2-3 and V is TRBV10-3; D possibly corresponds to TRBD2 (6 bases). The CDR3 is made up of 13 amino acids. Germline V gene data show CDR1 as ENHRY and CDR2 as SYGVKD. Trimming took 10 bases from V and 2 from J, leaving 13 bases between them. CDR3 sequence (DNA): TGTGCCACACGCGGGGATACCACAGATACGCAGTATTTT. The encoded protein is CATRGDTTDTQYF.

Note on this clonotype: As the CDR3 is not closed by the conserved phenylalanine or tryptophan, this likely results from a read error. The chain recombines TRBV20-1 with TRBJ2-7, with 9 bases fitting TRBD2. J was trimmed by 6 bases and V by 2 bases; bases with no gene match: 11. The germline gives CDR1 DFQATT, CDR2 SNEGSKA (reference sequence). This CDR3 is built from 15 residues. CDR3 protein: CSARPQGGLAGEQYC. For the CDR3, the DNA is TGCAGTGCTAGACCCCAGGGGGGACTAGCAGGCGAGCAGTACTGC.

In its sample, this clonotype was seen a few times. V is TRBV5-1 and J is TRBJ2-5; TRBD1 aligns across 7 bases. Germline CDR1 and CDR2: SGHRS and YFSETQ. With V trimmed by 4 bases and J by 2 bases, 5 bases remained unmatched. CDR3 length: 14 residues. In DNA, the CDR3 is TGCGCCAGCAGCCTGGGACAGCCTCAAGAGACCCAGTACTTC. This sequence encodes CASSLGQPQETQYF.

This clonotype was picked up many times. J is TRBJ2-1 and V is TRBV29-1; 7 bases are a match to TRBD2. The CDR3 spans 17 residues. Germline V gives CDR1 SQVTM, CDR2 ANQGSEA. The V segment lost 6 bases and the J segment 0 bases; nucleotides outside the gene matches: 14. The CDR3 bases are TGCAGCGTCCCCGCCCTTGGGGGGGGACTCTCCTACAATGAGCAGTTCTTC. This encodes CSVPALGGGLSYNEQFF.

This clonotype was seen many times. The CDR3 reads CSAAGTGRNEKLFF. CDR3 sequence (DNA): TGCAGTGCGGCCGGGACAGGGAGAAATGAAAAACTGTTTTTT. The chain carries TRBV20-1 and TRBJ1-4, with 9 bases matching TRBD1. Germline V gene data show CDR1 as DFQATT and CDR2 as SNEGSKA (reference sequence). The CDR3 runs 14 residues. V lost 6 bases to trimming and J lost 5 bases; unmatched junction nucleotides: 7.

This clonotype appeared many times. The chain has TRBV27 and TRBJ1-3; D call uncertain. There are 14 residues in the CDR3. Germline CDR1 MNHEY, CDR2 SMNVEV (reference sequence). V gave up 3 bases and J gave up 2 bases, with 8 bases separating them. CDR3 region: CASSLGGPGNTIYF. In nucleotides, the CDR3 is TGTGCCAGCAGTTTGGGAGGCCCTGGAAACACCATATATTTT.

V gene TRBV29-1 combines with J gene TRBJ1-2; D is unresolved. CDR1 is SQVTM, CDR2 ANQGSEA, per germline. The CDR3 is made up of 13 amino acids. Trimming cost V 4 bases and J 2 bases, with 11 bases left between them. The CDR3 protein is CSVVGGSNYGYTF. The CDR3 DNA sequence: TGCAGCGTTGTAGGCGGCAGCAACTATGGCTACACCTTC.

This clonotype turned up a few times. V and J are TRBV4-3 and TRBJ2-2, with a possible D match to TRBD2 (7 bases). CDR3 size: 16 residues. Trimming removed 3 bases from V and 5 bases from J, with 16 bases in between. The V gene's germline CDR1 is LGHNA and CDR2 YSLEER. The CDR3 region is CASSQGVAGATGELFF. CDR3 nucleotides: TGCGCCAGCAGCCAGGGTGTGGCGGGGGCTACCGGGGAGCTGTTTTTT.